This is a list of T cell receptor beta chains from one sample in a study of tumor-infiltrating lymphocytes in primary liver carcinoma. TCRdb passed the multiplex PCR reads through MiXCR, listing each CDR3 protein once. Counted here are around 80,000 distinct CDR3 sequences, more than 65% occurring once; the ten biggest clones make up approximately 20%. Sequenced sample: liver tumor tissue from sampling region 1. The receptors shown here come from a man in his forties with primary liver carcinoma and hepatitis B virus infection. The CDR3 runs from the conserved cysteine through the conserved F or W. The D gene is left open where the match is weak. Size is stated for part of the rows, as once, few or many counts, or as a class when the clone is expanded.

NA	NA	TRBV6-1	TRBJ2-2	TGTGCCAGCGGTACCTACAGGGTGAGGGACACCGGGGAGCTGTTTTTT	CASGTYRVRDTGELFF
NA	NA	TRBV6-2/TRBV6-3	TRBJ2-7	TGTGCCACCATGGAGGACATGGACTCCTACAAGCAGTACTTC	CATMEDMDSYKQYF
NA	NA	TRBV6-5	TRBJ1-1	TGTGCCAGCAGTCACGGAGGAGTGAACACTGAAGCTTTCTTT	CASSHGGVNTEAFF
once	NA	TRBV11-2	TRBJ1-4	TGTGCTAGCAGTTTAGGGGTTGGGGACGAAAAACTGTTTTTT	CASSLGVGDEKLFF
many	NA	TRBV6-1	TRBJ1-1	TGTGCCAGCAGTGAATACAGGAACTCTGTCAACTCAGCTTTCTTT	CASSEYRNSVNSAFF
NA	NA	TRBV4-2	TRBJ2-5	TGTGCCAGCAGCCCCCCGATGGAGCAAGATACCCATTACTTC	CASSPPMEQDTHYF
many	TRBD1	TRBV6-1	TRBJ1-5	TGTGCCAGCCTGGGGGGACAGGGCGAGCAGCCCCAGCATTTT	CASLGGQGEQPQHF
many	TRBD1	TRBV5-1	TRBJ2-2	TGCGCCAGCAGCTTGGGCGGACAGGGGGCAAACACCGGGGAGCTGTTTTTT	CASSLGGQGANTGELFF
medium-sized	NA	TRBV11-3	TRBJ2-3	TGTGCCAGCAGCTTAGACCCCGGGACGGATACGCAGTATTTT	CASSLDPGTDTQYF
NA	NA	TRBV12-3/TRBV12-4	TRBJ1-3	TGTGTCAGCATGACCGGGGCAGCGACTAGAAACACCATATATTTT	CVSMTGAATRNTIYF
NA	NA	TRBV29-1	TRBJ2-3	TGCAGCGTCTCGGAAGGGCCGGTGGGAGGTACGCAGTATTTT	CSVSEGPVGGTQYF
NA	NA	TRBV6-5	TRBJ1-1	TGTGCCAGCAGTTACGGGGCTAGTAACACTGAAGCTTTCTTC	CASSYGASNTEAFF
NA	NA	TRBV28	TRBJ2-1	TGTGCCAGCGGTTGGACATGGGAGGACAATGAGCAGCTCTTC	CASGWTWEDNEQLF
NA	NA	TRBV10-3	TRBJ2-3	TGTGCCATCAGGAACCAAACCACAGGTACGCAGTATTTT	CAIRNQTTGTQYF
NA	TRBD1	TRBV6-5	TRBJ2-6	TGTTCCAGCGGTCTATGGACAGGGATGAAAGCTGGGGCCAACGTCCTGACTTTC	CSSGLWTGMKAGANVLTF
NA	TRBD2	TRBV6-6	TRBJ2-7	TGTGCCAGCAGTTACCCGATCGGGCTAGCGGGAGGGATCAGCTATGAGCAGCACTTC	CASSYPIGLAGGISYEQHF
NA	NA	TRBV9	TRBJ2-1	TGTGCCAGCAGCGTAGGGCCAGGGTTATACAATGAGCAGTTCTTC	CASSVGPGLYNEQFF
once	NA	TRBV11-2	TRBJ2-2	TGTGTCAGTAGCATCACTAGGAGTTACACCGGGGAGCTGTTTTTT	CVSSITRSYTGELFF
many	NA	TRBV7-9	TRBJ1-5	TGTGCCAGCAGCTTAGCGAGAGACAGTGGAGAGAATAGCAATCAGCCCCAGCATTTT	CASSLARDSGENSNQPQHF
many	NA	TRBV29-1	TRBJ2-5	TGCAGCGTTGAAGATTCAGGGGCAGGGAAGACCCAGTACTTC	CSVEDSGAGKTQYF
many	TRBD1	TRBV14	TRBJ1-1	TGTGCCAGCAGTAATGACAGGGTTATGAACACTGAAGCTTTCTTT	CASSNDRVMNTEAFF
NA	NA	TRBV6-4	TRBJ2-2	TGTACCAGCAGCCCCGGGCTAGCAGATACCGGGGAGCTGTTGTTT	CTSSPGLADTGELLF
once	NA	TRBV28	TRBJ1-5	TGTGTCAACAGTTCATTCAGCGGCAGCAATCAGCCCCAGCATTTT	CVNSSFSGSNQPQHF
NA	NA	TRBV11-2	TRBJ1-6	TGTGCCAGCAGCTTACAATGCTCCCATAATTCACCCCTCCACTTT	CASSLQCSHNSPLHF
NA	NA	TRBV11-2	TRBJ2-3	TGTGCCAGTAGCTTAGTTAATCCTTGGTCTACGCACTATTTT	CASSLVNPWSTHYF
few	NA	TRBV19	TRBJ2-1	TGTGCCAGTAGTATAGGAGTGGATTTCTACAATGAGCAGTTCTTC	CASSIGVDFYNEQFF
NA	NA	TRBV11-1	TRBJ1-1	TGCGTCAGCAGCCTTCAGATAGCAGAGAACACTGAAGCTTTCTTT	CVSSLQIAENTEAFF
NA	TRBD2	TRBV11-2	TRBJ2-2	TGTGCCAGCAGCTCGGGACTAGCGGTCTTCCCGGCCGGGGAGCTGTTTTTT	CASSSGLAVFPAGELFF
few	TRBD1	TRBV9	TRBJ2-2	TGTGCCAGCAGCGTAGCTACAGGGGCGGACACCGGGGAGCTGTTTTTT	CASSVATGADTGELFF
NA	NA	TRBV20-1	TRBJ1-3	TGCAGTGCTAGAGATTGGAACGGGGTTTGGTCTGGAAACACCATATATTTT	CSARDWNGVWSGNTIYF
NA	NA	TRBV30	TRBJ1-2	TGTGCCCTGAGTGTAGCCGGGGGCTCGAACTATGGCTACACCTTC	CALSVAGGSNYGYTF
NA	NA	TRBV4-2	TRBJ1-4	TGTGCCGGCAGCCCCCATACACAGAAAAAAAATGAAAAACTGTTTTTT	CAGSPHTQKKNEKLFF
NA	NA	TRBV4-1	TRBJ2-1	TGCGCCAGCAGCCGAGTAAGAGACGGACCGTCAGATGAGCAGTTCTTC	CASSRVRDGPSDEQFF
NA	NA	TRBV11-1	TRBJ2-1	TGTGCCAGTAACCTGGGACCAGCGGTAGAAGTTGACAATGAGCAGTTCTTC	CASNLGPAVEVDNEQFF
once	TRBD1	TRBV29-1	TRBJ2-1	TGCAGTGGGTTAACAGGGGAGAAGTTCTTC	CSGLTGEKFF